The entry below gives a single T cell receptor (beta chain) sequence along with its context. This specimen comes from a study of PD-L1 blockade in urothelial cancer. Whole-study context: Administration of atezolizumab to patients began in about 2014, at 1,200 mg intravenously every 3 weeks. Study patients had been treated with 0 to 3 previous chemotherapy regimens. Once treatment had started, blood was analyzed at 3 weeks (second dose) and again at 6 weeks.

Germline CDR1 reads KGHSH; CDR2 reads LQKENI. V dropped 5 bases and J dropped 4; count of bases not matched to a gene: 10. The CDR3 has 15 amino acids. Documented time point: peripheral blood 6 weeks after treatment start. Each patient supplied 1 to 8 pretreatment and on-treatment samples. The protocol was immunoSEQ multiplex PCR, while the TCRdb copy is restricted to in-frame clones and leaves out a portion. The repertoire includes some 120,000 clones, about 83% of them detected once, and roughly 2.3% sits in the top ten. This chain connects TRBV18 to TRBJ1-1; 7 bases are shared with TRBD1. This receptor was obtained from a man aged 50 to 59 with urothelial cancer. The source was PBMCs, collected around atezolizumab (anti-PD-L1) treatment. In DNA, the CDR3 is TGTGCCAGCTCATCCCTTACAGGGGCCGGCACTGAAGCTTTCTTT. Translation: CASSSLTGAGTEAFF. The variable domain in full, completed from reference TRBV18 and TRBJ1-1, reads NAGVMQNPRHLVRRRGQEARLRCSPMKGHSHVYWYRQLPEEGLKFMVYLQKENIIDESGMPKERFSAEFPKEGPSILRIQQVVRGDSAAYFCASSSLTGAGTEAFFGQGTRLTVV.